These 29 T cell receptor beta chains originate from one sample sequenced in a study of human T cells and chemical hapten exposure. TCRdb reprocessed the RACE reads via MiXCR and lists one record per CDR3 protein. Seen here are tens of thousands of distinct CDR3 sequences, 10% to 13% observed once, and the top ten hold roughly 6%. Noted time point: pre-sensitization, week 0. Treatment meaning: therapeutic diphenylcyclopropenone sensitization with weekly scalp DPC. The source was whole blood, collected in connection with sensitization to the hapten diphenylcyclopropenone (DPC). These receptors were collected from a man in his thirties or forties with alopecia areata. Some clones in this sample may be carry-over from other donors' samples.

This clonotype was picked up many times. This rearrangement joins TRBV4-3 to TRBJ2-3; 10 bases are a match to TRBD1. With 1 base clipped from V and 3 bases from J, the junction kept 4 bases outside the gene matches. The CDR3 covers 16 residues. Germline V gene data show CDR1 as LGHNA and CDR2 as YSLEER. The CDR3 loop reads CASSQVRDRGTDTQYF. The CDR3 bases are TGCGCCAGCAGCCAAGTGAGGGACAGGGGAACAGATACGCAGTATTTT.

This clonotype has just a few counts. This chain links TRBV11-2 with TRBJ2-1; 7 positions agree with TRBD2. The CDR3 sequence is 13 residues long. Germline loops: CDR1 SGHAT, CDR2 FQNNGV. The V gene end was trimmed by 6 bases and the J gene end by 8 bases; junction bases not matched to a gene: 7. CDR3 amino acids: CASREAGLHEQFF. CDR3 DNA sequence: TGTGCCAGCAGGGAAGCGGGACTCCATGAGCAGTTCTTC.

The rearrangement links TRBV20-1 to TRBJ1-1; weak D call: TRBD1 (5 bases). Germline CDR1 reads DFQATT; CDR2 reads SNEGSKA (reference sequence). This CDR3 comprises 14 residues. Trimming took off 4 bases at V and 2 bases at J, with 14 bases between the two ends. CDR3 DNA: TGCAGTGCTAATCGACAGTTAGATAACACTGAAGCTTTCTTT. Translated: CSANRQLDNTEAFF.

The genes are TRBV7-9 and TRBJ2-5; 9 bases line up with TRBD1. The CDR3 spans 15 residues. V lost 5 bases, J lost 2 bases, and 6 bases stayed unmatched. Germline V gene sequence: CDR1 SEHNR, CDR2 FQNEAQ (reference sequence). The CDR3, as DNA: TGTGCCAGCAGCCTGGGACAGGGTTTTCAAGAGACCCAGTACTTC. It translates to CASSLGQGFQETQYF. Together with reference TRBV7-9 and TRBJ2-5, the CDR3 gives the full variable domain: DTGVSQNPRHKITKRGQNVTFRCDPISEHNRLYWYRQTLGQGPEFLTYFQNEAQLEKSRLLSDRFSAERPKGSFSTLEIQRTEQGDSAMYLCASSLGQGFQETQYFGPGTRLLVL.

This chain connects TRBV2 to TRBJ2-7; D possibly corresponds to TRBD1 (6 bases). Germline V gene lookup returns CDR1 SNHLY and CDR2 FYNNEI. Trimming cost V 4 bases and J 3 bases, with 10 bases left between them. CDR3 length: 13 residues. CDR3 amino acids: CASSVVGHYEQYF. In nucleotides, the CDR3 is TGTGCCAGCAGTGTGGTGGGACACTACGAGCAGTACTTC.

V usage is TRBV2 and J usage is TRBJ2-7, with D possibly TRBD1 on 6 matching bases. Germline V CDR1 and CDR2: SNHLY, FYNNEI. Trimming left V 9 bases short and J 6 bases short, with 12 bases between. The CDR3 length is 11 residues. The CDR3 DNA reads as TGTGCCAGGGGCAGGGGTAGCGAGCAGTACGTC. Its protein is CARGRGSEQYV.

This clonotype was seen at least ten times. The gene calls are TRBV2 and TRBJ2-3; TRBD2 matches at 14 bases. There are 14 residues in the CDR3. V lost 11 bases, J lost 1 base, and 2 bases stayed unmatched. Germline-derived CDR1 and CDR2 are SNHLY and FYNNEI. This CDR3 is CAGLAGGGTDTQYF. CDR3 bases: TGTGCCGGACTAGCGGGAGGTGGCACAGATACGCAGTATTTT. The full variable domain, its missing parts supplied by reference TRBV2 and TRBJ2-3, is EPEVTQTPSHQVTQMGQEVILRCVPISNHLYFYWYRQILGQKVEFLVSFYNNEISEKSEIFDDQFSVERPDGSNFTLKIRSTKLEDSAMYFCAGLAGGGTDTQYFGPGTRLTVL.

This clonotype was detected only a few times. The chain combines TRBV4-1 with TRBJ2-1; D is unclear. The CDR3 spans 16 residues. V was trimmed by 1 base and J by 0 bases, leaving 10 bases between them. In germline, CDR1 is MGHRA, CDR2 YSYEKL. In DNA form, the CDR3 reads TGCGCCAGCAGCCAAGGCGGTGCGGTCTCCTACAATGAGCAGTTCTTC. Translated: CASSQGGAVSYNEQFF.

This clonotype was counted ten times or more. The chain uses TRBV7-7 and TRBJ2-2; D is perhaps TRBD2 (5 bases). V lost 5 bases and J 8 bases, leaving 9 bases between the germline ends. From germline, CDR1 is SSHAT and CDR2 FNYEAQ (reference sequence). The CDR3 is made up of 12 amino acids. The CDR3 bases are TGTGCCAGCAGCCACGGGATGGGGGAGCTGTTTTTT. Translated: CASSHGMGELFF.

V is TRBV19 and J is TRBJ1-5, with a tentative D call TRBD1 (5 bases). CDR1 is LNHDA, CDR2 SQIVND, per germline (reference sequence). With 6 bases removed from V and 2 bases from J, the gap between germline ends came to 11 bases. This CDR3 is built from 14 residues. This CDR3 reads CASRVTVGNQPQHF. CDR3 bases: TGTGCCAGTAGGGTGACAGTCGGCAATCAGCCCCAGCATTTT.

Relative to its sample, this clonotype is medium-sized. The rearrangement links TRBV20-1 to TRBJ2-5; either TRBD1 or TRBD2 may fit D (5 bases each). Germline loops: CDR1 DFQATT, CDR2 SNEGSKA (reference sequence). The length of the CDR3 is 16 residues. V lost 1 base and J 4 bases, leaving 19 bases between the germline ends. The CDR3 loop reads CSARGQGPAIRETQYF. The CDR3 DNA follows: TGCAGTGCTAGAGGCCAGGGACCTGCAATTAGAGAGACCCAGTACTTC.

CDR3 sequence reads: CASSLPSARHTF. CDR3 DNA sequence: TGTGCCAGCAGTTTACCGAGTGCAAGGCACACCTTC. This rearrangement joins TRBV28 to TRBJ1-2; unclear D gene. This CDR3 is 12 amino acids long. Looked up from germline, CDR1 is MDHEN and CDR2 is SYDVKM. The germline V and J ends were trimmed by 2 bases and 12 bases, with 13 bases remaining between them.

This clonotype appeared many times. The chain's CDR3 is CASSYSRGDWSTEAFF. The CDR3 nucleotides are TGTGCCAGCAGTTACTCGAGGGGTGATTGGAGCACTGAAGCTTTCTTT. The J gene is TRBJ1-1, the V gene TRBV6-2 or TRBV6-3; possibly TRBD1 for D (5 bases). The CDR3 extends over 16 amino acids. The V end was cut by 0 bases, the J end by 4 bases, with 15 bases between. Germline lookup yields CDR1 MNHEY and CDR2 SVGEGT.

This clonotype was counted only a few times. The CDR3 region is CAIRARAGVETQYF. The CDR3 region has the DNA TGTGCCATCAGGGCAAGAGCGGGGGTAGAGACCCAGTACTTC. This chain uses TRBV10-3 with TRBJ2-5; 8 bases fit TRBD2. The germline V gene encodes CDR1 ENHRY and CDR2 SYGVKD. The CDR3 runs 14 residues. The V gene end was trimmed by 6 bases and the J gene end by 4 bases; junction bases not matched to a gene: 7.

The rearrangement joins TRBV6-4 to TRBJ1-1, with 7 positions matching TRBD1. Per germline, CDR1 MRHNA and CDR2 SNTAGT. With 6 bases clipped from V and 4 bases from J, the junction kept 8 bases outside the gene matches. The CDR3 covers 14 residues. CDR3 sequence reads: CASRERDSATEAFF. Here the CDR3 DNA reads TGTGCCAGCAGGGAGAGGGACAGCGCCACTGAAGCTTTCTTT.

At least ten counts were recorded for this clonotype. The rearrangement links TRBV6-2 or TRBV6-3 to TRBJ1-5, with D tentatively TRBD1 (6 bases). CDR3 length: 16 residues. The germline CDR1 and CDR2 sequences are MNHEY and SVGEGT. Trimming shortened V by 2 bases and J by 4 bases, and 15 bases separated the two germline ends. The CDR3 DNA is TGTGCCAGCAGTTACCCGGCTCAGGGGCAGAATCAGCCCCAGCATTTT. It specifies CASSYPAQGQNQPQHF.

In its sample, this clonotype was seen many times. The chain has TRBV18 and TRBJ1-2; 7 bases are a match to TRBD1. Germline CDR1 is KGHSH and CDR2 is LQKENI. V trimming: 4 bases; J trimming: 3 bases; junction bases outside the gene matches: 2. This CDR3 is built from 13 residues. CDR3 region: CASSLDRDYGYTF. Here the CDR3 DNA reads TGTGCCAGCTCACTAGACAGGGACTATGGCTACACCTTC.

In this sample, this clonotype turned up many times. CDR3: CASSPMIGEQFF. The CDR3 DNA reads as TGCGCCAGCAGCCCTATGATCGGTGAGCAGTTCTTC. The V and J genes are TRBV5-1 and TRBJ2-1; D call uncertain. The CDR3 has 12 amino acids. V was shortened by 4 bases and J by 9 bases, with 11 bases between the two germline ends. Germline V gene sequence: CDR1 SGHRS, CDR2 YFSETQ.

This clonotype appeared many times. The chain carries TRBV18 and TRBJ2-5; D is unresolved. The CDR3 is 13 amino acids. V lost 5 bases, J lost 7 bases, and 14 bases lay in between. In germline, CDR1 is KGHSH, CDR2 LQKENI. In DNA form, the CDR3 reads TGTGCCAGCTCAGCAACCACGACGGGGACCCAGTACTTC. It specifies CASSATTTGTQYF.

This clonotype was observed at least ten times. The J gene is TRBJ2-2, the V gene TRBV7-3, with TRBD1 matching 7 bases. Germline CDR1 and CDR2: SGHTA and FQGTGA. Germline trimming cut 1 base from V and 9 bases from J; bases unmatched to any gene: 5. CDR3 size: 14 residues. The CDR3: CASSLKQGNRELFF. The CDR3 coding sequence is TGTGCCAGCAGCTTAAAACAGGGGAACAGGGAGCTGTTTTTT. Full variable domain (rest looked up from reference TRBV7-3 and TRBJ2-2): GAGVSQTPSNKVTEKGKYVELRCDPISGHTALYWYRQSLGQGPEFLIYFQGTGAADDSGLPNDRFFAVRPEGSVSTLKIQRTERGDSAVYLCASSLKQGNRELFFGEGSRLTVL.

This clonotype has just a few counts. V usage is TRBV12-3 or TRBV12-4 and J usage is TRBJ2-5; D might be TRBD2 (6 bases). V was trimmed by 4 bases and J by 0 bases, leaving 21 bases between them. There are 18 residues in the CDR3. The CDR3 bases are TGTGCCAGCAGTTCATCAGTAGCGGAGGGCGGGTACCAAGAGACCCAGTACTTC. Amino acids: CASSSSVAEGGYQETQYF.

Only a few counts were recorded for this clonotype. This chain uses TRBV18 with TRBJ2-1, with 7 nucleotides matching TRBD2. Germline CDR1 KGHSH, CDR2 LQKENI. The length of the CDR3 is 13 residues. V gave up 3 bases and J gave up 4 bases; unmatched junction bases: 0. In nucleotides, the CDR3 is TGTGCCAGCTCACCGGGGGGGTACAATGAGCAGTTCTTC. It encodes CASSPGGYNEQFF.

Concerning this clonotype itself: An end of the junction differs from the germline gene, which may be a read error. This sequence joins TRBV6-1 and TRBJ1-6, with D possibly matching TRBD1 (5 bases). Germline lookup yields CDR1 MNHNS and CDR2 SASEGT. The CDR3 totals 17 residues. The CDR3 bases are TGTGTCAGCAGTGGGGGGACTTTCACCAGCTATAATTCACCCCTCCACTTT. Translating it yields CVSSGGTFTSYNSPLHF.

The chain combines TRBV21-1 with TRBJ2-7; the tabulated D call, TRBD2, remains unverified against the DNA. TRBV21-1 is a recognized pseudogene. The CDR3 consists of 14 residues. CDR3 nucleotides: TGTGCCAGCAGCAAAAGCAGCGGGGCCTACGAGCAGTACGTC. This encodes CASSKSSGAYEQYV.

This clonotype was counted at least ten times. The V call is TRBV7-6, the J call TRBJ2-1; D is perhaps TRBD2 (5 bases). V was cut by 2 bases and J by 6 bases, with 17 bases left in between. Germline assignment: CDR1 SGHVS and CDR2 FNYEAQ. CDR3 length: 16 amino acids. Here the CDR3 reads CASSLISGLGLNEQFF. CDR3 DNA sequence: TGTGCCAGCAGCTTAATTTCCGGACTTGGTCTCAATGAGCAGTTCTTC.

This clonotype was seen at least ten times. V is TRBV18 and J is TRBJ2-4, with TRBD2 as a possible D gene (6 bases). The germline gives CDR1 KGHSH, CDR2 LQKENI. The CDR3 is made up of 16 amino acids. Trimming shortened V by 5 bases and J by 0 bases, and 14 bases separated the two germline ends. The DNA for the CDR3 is TGTGCCAGCTCATACCTAGGAGGGAAAGCCAAAAACATTCAGTACTTC. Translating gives CASSYLGGKAKNIQYF.

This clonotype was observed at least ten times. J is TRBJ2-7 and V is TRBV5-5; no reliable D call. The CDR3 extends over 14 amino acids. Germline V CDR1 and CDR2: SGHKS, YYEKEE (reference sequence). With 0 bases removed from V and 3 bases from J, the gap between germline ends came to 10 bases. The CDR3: CASSLEHFLYEQYF. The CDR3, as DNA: TGTGCCAGCAGCTTGGAACATTTCCTCTACGAGCAGTACTTC.

The CDR3 DNA reads as TGCAGCGTCCGACAGGGGAACACTGAAGCTTTCTTT. It specifies CSVRQGNTEAFF. The chain couples TRBV29-1 to TRBJ1-1; 7 bases fit TRBD1. This CDR3 is 12 amino acids long. CDR1 and CDR2 (germline): SQVTM, ANQGSEA. V was clipped by 6 bases and J by 1 base; unmatched bases: 2.

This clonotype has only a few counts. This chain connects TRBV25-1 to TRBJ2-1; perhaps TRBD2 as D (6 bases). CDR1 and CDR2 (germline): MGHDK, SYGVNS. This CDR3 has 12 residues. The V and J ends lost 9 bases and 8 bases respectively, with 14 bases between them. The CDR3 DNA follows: TGTGCCAGTGTCGGGGGATTCTATGAGCAGTTCTTC. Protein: CASVGGFYEQFF.